This paragraph reports one TCR beta chain. Its antigen is currently unknown. Each donor gave one heparinised blood draw averaging around 120 mL. CD45RO/CCR7/CD25/CD127/CD95/CD27 staining was used to isolate CD4+ naive, central memory, regulatory and stem cell-like memory cells by sorting. Expressed TCRB transcripts got sequenced, as all isolated RNA was reverse transcribed. The data were produced by immunoSEQ multiplex PCR, yet TCRdb's version contains in-frame clones alone and is incomplete. The repertoire includes roughly 300,000 clones, 13% to 15% of them detected once, and roughly 0.018% sits in the top ten. This sample was included in a study of beta chain features in type 1 diabetes. Study results and limitations: No resolution was reached here on whether HLA type influences TCRB rearrangement. For type 1 diabetes patients, VDJ junctions showed fewer insertions and more deletions. Moderate but significant shortening of TCRB CDR3s was recorded in all four CD4+ subsets from Type 1 diabetes patients.

Per the germline V gene, CDR1 is SQVTM and CDR2 is ANQGSEA. Losses at the gene ends were 6 bases for V and 6 bases for J; bases not matched to a gene: 4. The CDR3 has 12 amino acids. The sequenced sample was naive CD4+ T cells from blood. The receptor's source is a man in his thirties or forties with type 1 diabetes. The chain employs TRBV29-1 and TRBJ1-1, with TRBD1 matching over 10 bases. The DNA for the CDR3 is TGCAGCGTGGGGACAGGGGATTCTGAAGCTTTCTTT. Protein product: CSVGTGDSEAFF.